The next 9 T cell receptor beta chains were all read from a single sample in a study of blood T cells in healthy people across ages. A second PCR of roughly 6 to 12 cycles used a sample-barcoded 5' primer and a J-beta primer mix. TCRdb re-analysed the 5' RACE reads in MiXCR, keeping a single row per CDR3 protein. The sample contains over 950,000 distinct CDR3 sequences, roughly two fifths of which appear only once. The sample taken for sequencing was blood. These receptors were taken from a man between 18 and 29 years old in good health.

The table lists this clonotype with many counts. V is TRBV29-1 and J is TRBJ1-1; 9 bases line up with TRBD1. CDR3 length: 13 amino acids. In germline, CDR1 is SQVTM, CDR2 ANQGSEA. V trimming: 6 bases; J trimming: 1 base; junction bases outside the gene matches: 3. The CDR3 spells CSVRDRENTEAFF. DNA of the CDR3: TGCAGCGTGCGGGACAGGGAGAACACTGAAGCTTTCTTT.

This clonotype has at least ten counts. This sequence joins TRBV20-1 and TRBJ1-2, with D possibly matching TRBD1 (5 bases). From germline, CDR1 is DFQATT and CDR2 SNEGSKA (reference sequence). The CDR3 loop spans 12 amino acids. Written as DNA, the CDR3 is TGCAGAGCTCGTTGGGGCCAGAATGGCTACACCTTC. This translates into CRARWGQNGYTF.

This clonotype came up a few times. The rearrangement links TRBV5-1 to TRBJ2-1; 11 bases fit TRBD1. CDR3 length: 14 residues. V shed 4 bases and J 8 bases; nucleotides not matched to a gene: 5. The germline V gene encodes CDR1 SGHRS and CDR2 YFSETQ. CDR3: CASSPGTGGYEQFF. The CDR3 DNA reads TGCGCCAGCAGCCCCGGGACAGGGGGTTATGAGCAGTTCTTC. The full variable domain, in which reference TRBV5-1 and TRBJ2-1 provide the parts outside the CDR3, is KAGVTQTPRYLIKTRGQQVTLSCSPISGHRSVSWYQQTPGQGLQFLFEYFSETQRNKGNFPGRFSGRQFSNSRSEMNVSTLELGDSALYLCASSPGTGGYEQFFGPGTRLTVL.

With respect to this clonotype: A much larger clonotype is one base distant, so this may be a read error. This CDR3 is CASSTSGGANEQYF. CDR3 DNA: TGTGCCAGCAGTACTAGCGGGGGGGCCAACGAGCAGTACTTC. The chain carries TRBV6-5 and TRBJ2-5; TRBD2 matches at 13 bases. Near its end, the DNA agrees better with TRBJ2-7, so the J call may be wrong. The CDR3 spans 14 residues. Germline-derived CDR1 and CDR2 are MNHEY and SVGAGI.

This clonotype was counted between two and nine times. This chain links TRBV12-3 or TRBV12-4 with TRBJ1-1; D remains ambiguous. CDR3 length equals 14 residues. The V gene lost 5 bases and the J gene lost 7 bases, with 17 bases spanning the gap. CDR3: CASSVSGVSGEAFF. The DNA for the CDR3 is TGTGCCAGCAGTGTTTCAGGAGTTAGTGGTGAAGCTTTCTTT.

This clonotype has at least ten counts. The CDR3 DNA follows: TGTGCCACCAGCAGAGATCGCACTAACTATGGCTACACCTTC. Protein product: CATSRDRTNYGYTF. The chain is built from TRBV15 and TRBJ1-2; D gene uncertain. This CDR3 is 14 amino acids long. Germline V gene lookup returns CDR1 LNHNV and CDR2 YYDKDF (reference sequence). V shed 0 bases and J shed 0 bases, with 5 bases lying between them. The variable domain in full, completed from reference TRBV15 and TRBJ1-2, reads DAMVIQNPRYQVTQFGKPVTLSCSQTLNHNVMYWYQQKSSQAPKLLFHYYDKDFNNEADTPDNFQSRRPNTSFCFLDIRSPGLGDTAMYLCATSRDRTNYGYTFGSGTRLTVV.

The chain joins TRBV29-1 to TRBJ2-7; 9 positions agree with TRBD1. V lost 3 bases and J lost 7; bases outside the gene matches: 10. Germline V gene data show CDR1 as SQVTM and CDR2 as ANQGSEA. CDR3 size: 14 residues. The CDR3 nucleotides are TGCAGCGTTGACGGGACAGGGTTCAGGTATGAGCAGTACTTC. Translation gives CSVDGTGFRYEQYF.

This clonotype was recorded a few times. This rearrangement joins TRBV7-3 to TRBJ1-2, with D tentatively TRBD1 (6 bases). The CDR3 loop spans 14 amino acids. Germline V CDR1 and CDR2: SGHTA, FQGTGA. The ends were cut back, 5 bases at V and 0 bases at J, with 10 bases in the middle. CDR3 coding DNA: TGTGCCAGCAGCCCGGACAGTCCTAACTATGGCTACACCTTC. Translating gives CASSPDSPNYGYTF.

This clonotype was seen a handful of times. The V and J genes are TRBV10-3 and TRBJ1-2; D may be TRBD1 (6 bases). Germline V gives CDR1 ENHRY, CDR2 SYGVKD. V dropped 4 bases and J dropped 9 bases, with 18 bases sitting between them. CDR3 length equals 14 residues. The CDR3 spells CAISGGRGSGRYTF. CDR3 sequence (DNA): TGTGCCATCAGTGGTGGCAGGGGCTCCGGTCGCTACACCTTC.